This T cell receptor beta chain was sequenced in a study of memory CD4+ T cells and cytomegalovirus serostatus. Turning to the study itself: This sample comes from healthy Belgian adults, several CMV seropositive, approximately 24 seronegative.

CDR1 and CDR2 from the germline V gene are SEHNR and FQNEAQ (reference sequence). The CDR3 consists of 13 residues. The V end was cut by 7 bases, the J end by 4 bases, with 14 bases between. TCRdb keeps only in-frame clones here, not all; method: immunoSEQ multiplex PCR. The sample gives 40,000 to 50,000 clones, approximately 82% of which show up once; 1.9% is in the top ten. The sort gate was single viable CD3+CD4+CD8-CD45RO+ cells for memory CD4+ T cells. The rearrangement links TRBV7-9 to TRBJ2-7; the D is unclear. Sequencing was carried out using memory CD4+ T cells from blood. The receptor was derived from an adult in good health and CMV-seronegative. The CDR3 loop is CASTSTTPYEQYF. CDR3 sequence (DNA): TGTGCCAGCACATCTACAACTCCTTACGAGCAGTACTTC.